This TCR beta chain emerged from a study of blood T cell repertoires in COVID-19. TCRdb keeps only in-frame clones here, not all; method: immunoSEQ multiplex PCR. This sample carries approximately 150,000 clones, roughly 88% of them seen once, and the ten largest clones take more than 2%. The V end lost 5 bases, the J end lost 8 bases, and 16 bases lay between the germline ends. This CDR3 contains 15 residues. Germline V gene data show CDR1 as MDHEN and CDR2 as SYDVKM. The chain uses TRBV28 and TRBJ1-6; tentatively, D is TRBD1 (5 bases). This sequence was found in a man aged 65 to 85 with active COVID-19. The source material was peripheral blood. CDR3 residues: CASSLDSFGDSPLHF. The CDR3 bases are TGTGCCAGCAGTCTCGACAGCTTTGGCGATTCACCCCTCCACTTT.